The 15 T cell receptor beta chains below were found in one sample sequenced in a study of siplizumab effects on memory and regulatory T cells. The method was immunoSEQ multiplex PCR; TCRdb's version includes in-frame clones alone and lacks a portion of them. The table shows around 100,000 clones, with about nine tenths occurring only once. Sequencing used CD4+ T cells sorted from blood. All receptors derive from a human donor in good health.

Note on this clone: This specimen includes other DNA sequences encoding the same CDR3. The chain is built from TRBV2 and TRBJ2-5, with 12 bases lining up with TRBD2. V lost 2 bases, J lost 8 bases, and 6 bases stayed unmatched. Germline assignment: CDR1 SNHLY and CDR2 FYNNEI. The CDR3 is 15 amino acids. The CDR3 sequence: CASSELAGGPGTQYF. The CDR3 nucleotides are TGTGCCAGCAGTGAACTAGCGGGGGGGCCGGGAACCCAGTACTTC.

This rearrangement joins TRBV12-5 to TRBJ1-2, with D uncertain. CDR3 length equals 15 residues. V was cut by 1 base and J by 3 bases, with 12 bases left in between. Per germline, CDR1 LGHNT and CDR2 FRNRAP. Here the CDR3 reads CASGLDGTGYYGYTF. The CDR3 DNA sequence: TGTGCTAGTGGTTTGGACGGTACGGGGTACTATGGCTACACCTTC.

This chain uses TRBV9 with TRBJ1-5; 7 nucleotides line up with TRBD1. This CDR3 spans 14 amino acids. CDR1 SGDLS and CDR2 YYNGEE come from the germline V gene. Trimming at V came to 2 bases and at J to 6 bases, leaving 5 bases not matched to a gene. The CDR3 DNA follows: TGTGCCAGCAGCGTTACAGGGGCGGGTCAGCCCCAGCATTTT. It encodes CASSVTGAGQPQHF.

The chain is built from TRBV7-9 and TRBJ1-2; D may be TRBD1 (5 bases). The V gene lost 5 bases and the J gene lost 8 bases, with 12 bases spanning the gap. CDR1 and CDR2 (germline): SEHNR, FQNEAQ (reference sequence). This CDR3 comprises 12 residues. The CDR3 loop reads CASSPWDQGYTF. The CDR3 bases are TGTGCCAGCAGCCCCTGGGACCAAGGCTACACCTTC.

V is TRBV4-2 and J is TRBJ2-7; 9 bases match TRBD1. This CDR3 has 16 amino acids. CDR1 is LGHNA and CDR2 is YNFKEQ in the germline V gene. After removal of 0 bases from V and 3 bases from J, the junction contained 6 bases not matched to a gene. CDR3 sequence: CASSQDRGQGRYEQYF. Written as DNA, the CDR3 is TGTGCCAGCAGCCAAGATAGGGGACAGGGTCGCTACGAGCAGTACTTC.

The chain is built from TRBV30 and TRBJ1-3, with 9 bases that match TRBD1. The CDR3 loop spans 14 amino acids. The V gene's germline CDR1 is GTSNPN and CDR2 SVGIG (reference sequence). V was pared by 3 bases and J by 4 bases, with 4 bases of the junction left unmatched. As DNA, the CDR3 is TGTGCCTGGAGCGACAGGGGGTTAGGAAACACCATATATTTT. This sequence encodes CAWSDRGLGNTIYF.

This chain links TRBV7-9 with TRBJ1-3; no clear D. Germline-derived CDR1 and CDR2 are SEHNR and FQNEAQ (reference sequence). This CDR3 is 15 amino acids long. Trimming removed 2 bases at V and 2 bases at J, with 10 bases between. The CDR3 nucleotides are TGTGCCAGCAGCTTATTCCGAACAGCTGGAAACACCATATATTTT. It codes for CASSLFRTAGNTIYF.

This sequence joins TRBV7-3 and TRBJ2-3; 8 bases match TRBD2. This CDR3 is 15 amino acids long. The J segment lost 4 bases and the V segment lost 5 bases, leaving 8 bases of the junction unmatched. CDR1 and CDR2 from the germline V gene are SGHTA and FQGTGA. The CDR3 here is CASSPAGGAPDTQYF. CDR3 bases: TGTGCCAGCAGCCCCGCCGGGGGGGCCCCAGATACGCAGTATTTT.

This chain joins TRBV29-1 and TRBJ2-7, with a possible D match to TRBD2 (6 bases). The CDR3 sequence is 12 residues long. Trimming pared 3 bases from V and 2 bases from J, leaving 8 bases between. Germline loops: CDR1 SQVTM, CDR2 ANQGSEA. The CDR3 nucleotides are TGCAGCGTTGAGGGACTGACCTACGAGCAGTACTTC. Its protein product is CSVEGLTYEQYF.

The chain couples TRBV15 to TRBJ1-2; D is unclear. V lost 0 bases and J 8 bases, leaving 19 bases between the germline ends. The CDR3 runs 16 residues. CDR1 and CDR2 (germline): LNHNV, YYDKDF (reference sequence). The CDR3 reads CATSRDPDGFLRGYTF. CDR3 nucleotides: TGTGCCACCAGCAGAGATCCGGATGGGTTCCTGCGAGGCTACACCTTC.

This chain uses TRBV7-2 with TRBJ1-6; 9 bases fit TRBD1. V lost 5 bases and J lost 9; bases outside the gene matches: 8. Germline CDR1 and CDR2: SGHTA and FQGNSA. This CDR3 contains 15 residues. CDR3 DNA: TGTGCCAGCAGCGGGGAGACAGGGGGGCGTTCACCCCTCCACTTT. It translates to CASSGETGGRSPLHF.

The chain is built from TRBV2 and TRBJ2-7, with D unclear. There are 15 residues in the CDR3. Trimming left V 2 bases short and J 0 bases short, with 11 bases between. Germline CDR1 is SNHLY and CDR2 is FYNNEI. CDR3 sequence: CASSERQVPSYEQYF. CDR3 DNA: TGTGCCAGCAGTGAAAGGCAGGTACCCTCCTACGAGCAGTACTTC. Using reference TRBV2 and TRBJ2-7 for the parts outside the CDR3, the full variable domain is EPEVTQTPSHQVTQMGQEVILRCVPISNHLYFYWYRQILGQKVEFLVSFYNNEISEKSEIFDDQFSVERPDGSNFTLKIRSTKLEDSAMYFCASSERQVPSYEQYFGPGTRLTVT.

The rearrangement links TRBV5-4 to TRBJ1-1; no definite D call. The CDR3 loop spans 17 amino acids. Germline V lookup: CDR1 SGHNT, CDR2 YYREEE (reference sequence). The ends were cut back, 1 base at V and 7 bases at J, with 23 bases in the middle. The CDR3 nucleotides are TGTGCCAGCAGCTTGATCGTCGTCGCCCCGGCGGTTAGTGAAGCTTTCTTT. This sequence encodes CASSLIVVAPAVSEAFF.

This chain uses TRBV13 with TRBJ1-2; 9 bases align to TRBD1. This CDR3 contains 13 residues. Germline-derived CDR1 and CDR2 are PRHDT and FYEKMQ (reference sequence). J gave up 5 bases and V 3 bases, and 1 base lay outside the gene matches. CDR3 nucleotide sequence: TGTGCCAGCAGCTTTGACAGGGGGTATGGCTACACCTTC. Encoded protein: CASSFDRGYGYTF.

This chain uses TRBV10-3 with TRBJ1-2; no reliable D call. CDR1 and CDR2 (germline): ENHRY, SYGVKD. The CDR3 consists of 14 residues. V shed 4 bases and J shed 6 bases, with 15 bases lying between them. The CDR3 here is CAISASLAPDGYTF. DNA of the CDR3: TGTGCCATCAGTGCCTCACTCGCCCCTGATGGCTACACCTTC.